The 27 T cell receptor beta chains below all came from one sample that was sequenced in a study of cytotoxic CD8 clonotypes in ibrutinib-treated CLL. Sequencing was performed with immunoSEQ multiplex PCR; in TCRdb, only in-frame clones are kept and a portion is missing. The sample shows 300,000 or so clones, 67% of them seen only once. This specimen was PBMCs, taken after 36 months of ibrutinib treatment. Receptors originate from a human donor with chronic lymphocytic leukemia.

The rearrangement joins TRBV5-6 to TRBJ2-7; D call uncertain. Germline V CDR1 and CDR2: SGHDT, YYEEEE. This CDR3 has 12 amino acids. Trimming cost V 4 bases and J 6 bases, with 11 bases left between them. The CDR3 reads CASSKAGPEQYF. For the CDR3, the DNA is TGTGCCAGCAGCAAAGCAGGACCCGAGCAGTACTTC.

The chain joins TRBV29-1 to TRBJ2-5, with a weak D call TRBD2 (5 bases). V was cut by 6 bases and J by 4 bases, with 15 bases left in between. This CDR3 spans 13 amino acids. Germline V gene sequence: CDR1 SQVTM, CDR2 ANQGSEA. Written as DNA, the CDR3 is TGCAGCGTCGCTTATAGCGTTGGAGAGACCCAGTACTTC. This encodes CSVAYSVGETQYF.

This clone came up once. The chain joins TRBV6-6 to TRBJ2-7, with D possibly matching TRBD1 (6 bases). Per germline, CDR1 MNHNY and CDR2 SVGAGI (reference sequence). Trimming removed 0 bases at V and 4 bases at J, with 16 bases between. The CDR3 spans 16 residues. DNA for the CDR3: TGTGCCAGCAGTTACTCGAGGGGGTCTCGAAATTACGAGCAGTACTTC. Translated, it gives CASSYSRGSRNYEQYF.

This chain uses TRBV7-6 with TRBJ2-1, with D possibly matching TRBD1 (6 bases). The ends were cut back, 0 bases at V and 6 bases at J, with 9 bases in the middle. The germline gives CDR1 SGHVS, CDR2 FNYEAQ. There are 14 residues in the CDR3. CDR3: CASSLAGRGNEQFF. Written as DNA, the CDR3 is TGTGCCAGCAGCTTAGCGGGCAGGGGCAATGAGCAGTTCTTC.

This clone was counted between two and nine times. The V call is TRBV5-1, the J call TRBJ1-6; tentative D call: TRBD1 (6 bases). The CDR3 covers 14 residues. V lost 0 bases and J 9 bases, leaving 10 bases between the germline ends. From germline, CDR1 is SGHRS and CDR2 YFSETQ. The DNA of the CDR3 is TGCGCCAGCAGCTTGGATCAGACAGGTTCACCCCTCCACTTT. Its translation: CASSLDQTGSPLHF.

The V call is TRBV10-1, the J call TRBJ2-5, with 7 bases matching TRBD1. The germline V gene encodes CDR1 WNHNN and CDR2 SYGVQD (reference sequence). The CDR3 contains 15 residues. The V segment lost 0 bases and the J segment 1 base; nucleotides outside the gene matches: 2. The CDR3, as DNA: TGCGCCAGCAGTGAGTCGACAGGGCTCCAAGAGACCCAGTACTTC. It specifies CASSESTGLQETQYF.

The rearrangement links TRBV21-1 to TRBJ1-1; the table names TRBD1, a call not compared with the DNA. TRBV21-1 is termed a pseudogene. This CDR3 spans 19 amino acids. DNA for the CDR3: TGTGCCAGCAGCAAAGTTGGGAGTAGGGACACCCGACGGAACACTGAAGCTTTCTTT. Translated: CASSKVGSRDTRRNTEAFF.

The gene calls are TRBV29-1 and TRBJ2-2; 8 bases align to TRBD1. The germline V gene encodes CDR1 SQVTM and CDR2 ANQGSEA. Trimming cost V 6 bases and J 0 bases; bases outside gene matches: 0. CDR3 size: 13 residues. CDR3 bases: TGCAGCGTGACAGGGGCGAACACCGGGGAGCTGTTTTTT. Translation gives CSVTGANTGELFF.

The V and J genes are TRBV7-9 and TRBJ2-7, with TRBD1 matching 10 bases. The CDR3 contains 15 residues. Germline CDR1 and CDR2: SEHNR and FQNEAQ (reference sequence). V trimming: 5 bases; J trimming: 3 bases; junction bases outside the gene matches: 7. CDR3 sequence (DNA): TGTGCCAGCAGCCGAGGGACAGGGGAAATCTACGAGCAGTACTTC. Translated, it gives CASSRGTGEIYEQYF.

The chain has TRBV12-5 and TRBJ1-2, with D maybe TRBD1 (5 bases). V was cut by 0 bases and J by 5 bases, with 13 bases left in between. Germline V gives CDR1 LGHNT, CDR2 FRNRAP. This CDR3 region has 15 residues. This CDR3 is CASGLVTGDGYGYTF. As DNA, the CDR3 is TGTGCTAGTGGTTTGGTAACAGGAGACGGTTATGGCTACACCTTC.

The rearrangement joins TRBV5-1 to TRBJ2-7, with D hard to call. Germline CDR1 SGHRS, CDR2 YFSETQ. Trimming cost V 1 base and J 6 bases, with 14 bases left between them. The CDR3 has 14 amino acids. CDR3 residues: CASSLYTRDSEQYF. DNA for the CDR3: TGCGCCAGCAGCTTGTATACAAGGGATTCCGAGCAGTACTTC.

The chain recombines TRBV7-2 with TRBJ2-7, with D possibly matching TRBD1 (7 bases). Looked up from germline, CDR1 is SGHTA and CDR2 is FQGNSA. The CDR3 consists of 14 residues. The V and J ends lost 5 bases and 1 base respectively, with 12 bases between them. This CDR3 is CASSGRGVSYEQYF. DNA of the CDR3: TGTGCCAGCAGCGGCAGGGGGGTTTCCTACGAGCAGTACTTC. The whole variable domain, filled in from reference TRBV7-2 and TRBJ2-7, reads GAGVSQSPSNKVTEKGKDVELRCDPISGHTALYWYRQSLGQGLEFLIYFQGNSAPDKSGLPSDRFSAERTGGSVSTLTIQRTQQEDSAVYLCASSGRGVSYEQYFGPGTRLTVT.

The chain employs TRBV7-3 and TRBJ1-1; unclear D gene. The ends were cut back, 5 bases at V and 2 bases at J, with 9 bases in the middle. CDR1 SGHTA and CDR2 FQGTGA come from the germline V gene. This CDR3 region has 13 residues. The CDR3 spells CASSTVANTEAFF. CDR3 bases: TGTGCCAGCAGCACGGTGGCAAACACTGAAGCTTTCTTT.

The chain couples TRBV7-3 to TRBJ1-4; possibly TRBD1 for D (5 bases). The germline gives CDR1 SGHTA, CDR2 FQGTGA. V was trimmed by 5 bases and J by 4 bases, leaving 14 bases between them. The CDR3 totals 15 residues. CDR3: CASSASGGFNEKLFF. CDR3 DNA: TGTGCCAGCAGCGCTTCGGGGGGATTTAATGAAAAACTGTTTTTT.

In this sample, this clone turned up once. This chain connects TRBV27 to TRBJ2-7; possible D gene TRBD1, 6 bases. The CDR3 runs 13 residues. Trimming stripped 8 bases from V and 4 bases from J, with 15 bases between. In germline, CDR1 is MNHEY, CDR2 SMNVEV (reference sequence). CDR3: CASAWDTKYEQYF. The DNA of the CDR3 is TGTGCCAGCGCATGGGACACTAAGTACGAGCAGTACTTC.

This sequence joins TRBV9 and TRBJ2-7; 9 bases agree with TRBD1. The CDR3 loop spans 15 amino acids. Losses at the gene ends were 4 bases for V and 2 bases for J; bases not matched to a gene: 7. Germline V gene lookup returns CDR1 SGDLS and CDR2 YYNGEE. CDR3 bases: TGTGCCAGCAGCCCGGACAGGGGATTTGCCTACGAGCAGTACTTC. Residues: CASSPDRGFAYEQYF.

The rearrangement joins TRBV5-6 to TRBJ1-5; TRBD1 might be the D (5 bases). This CDR3 region has 16 residues. Germline-derived CDR1 and CDR2 are SGHDT and YYEEEE. The V end was cut by 1 base, the J end by 6 bases, with 17 bases between. The chain's CDR3 is CASSLTTLAGTQPQHF. CDR3 DNA: TGTGCCAGCAGCTTGACCACCTTGGCTGGGACTCAGCCCCAGCATTTT. Variable domain in full (rest from reference TRBV5-6 and TRBJ1-5): DAGVTQSPTHLIKTRGQQVTLRCSPKSGHDTVSWYQQALGQGPQFIFQYYEEEERQRGNFPDRFSGHQFPNYSSELNVNALLLGDSALYLCASSLTTLAGTQPQHFGDGTRLSIL.

In this sample, this clone turned up a few times. This specimen includes other DNA sequences encoding the same CDR3. This chain links TRBV18 with TRBJ1-2; weak D call: TRBD1 (6 bases). Germline lookup yields CDR1 KGHSH and CDR2 LQKENI. This CDR3 contains 13 residues. Trimming cost V 6 bases and J 2 bases, with 10 bases left between them. The CDR3 is CASSPQGNYGYTF. Here the CDR3 DNA reads TGTGCCAGCTCTCCTCAGGGGAACTATGGCTACACCTTC.

J is TRBJ2-1 and V is TRBV9; 7 nucleotides align to TRBD2. There are 17 residues in the CDR3. V was pared by 3 bases and J by 8 bases, with 17 bases of the junction left unmatched. Germline V lookup: CDR1 SGDLS, CDR2 YYNGEE. Written as DNA, the CDR3 is TGTGCCAGCAGCGGGCGGACTAGAACTCCCCGTAGGGATGAGCAGTTCTTC. It translates to CASSGRTRTPRRDEQFF.

V and J are TRBV4-1 and TRBJ1-5; D perhaps matches TRBD1 (5 bases). CDR1 and CDR2 (germline): MGHRA, YSYEKL. The CDR3 runs 14 residues. V was cut by 3 bases and J by 1 base, with 7 bases left in between. The CDR3 protein is CASSQWGSNQPQHF. CDR3 sequence (DNA): TGCGCCAGCAGCCAGTGGGGCAGCAATCAGCCCCAGCATTTT.

J is TRBJ2-1 and V is TRBV6-6, with D hard to call. V lost 0 bases to trimming and J lost 7 bases, with 10 bases between them. CDR1 is MNHNY and CDR2 is SVGAGI in the germline V gene (reference sequence). The CDR3 has 14 residues. CDR3 sequence: CASSYSRNGNEQFF. The DNA for the CDR3 is TGTGCCAGCAGTTACTCCCGGAACGGGAATGAGCAGTTCTTC.

The chain is built from TRBV7-2 and TRBJ2-7; D gene uncertain. Trimming removed 5 bases from V and 0 bases from J, with 14 bases in between. The CDR3 contains 15 residues. CDR1 and CDR2 from the germline V gene are SGHTA and FQGNSA. The CDR3: CASSPQTSPSYEQYF. The DNA for the CDR3 is TGTGCCAGCAGCCCGCAGACAAGTCCCTCCTACGAGCAGTACTTC.

This chain uses TRBV27 with TRBJ2-3; TRBD1 or TRBD2 may be the D gene (6 bases each). The CDR3 runs 15 residues. With 5 bases removed from V and 3 bases from J, the gap between germline ends came to 15 bases. Germline V CDR1 and CDR2: MNHEY, SMNVEV (reference sequence). The CDR3 DNA reads as TGTGCCAGCAGTCAAACAGGGAGGAGGACAGATACGCAGTATTTT. Translated, it gives CASSQTGRRTDTQYF.

The chain is built from TRBV2 and TRBJ1-1, with D perhaps TRBD1 (5 bases). V was trimmed by 7 bases and J by 8 bases, leaving 20 bases between them. The CDR3 covers 14 residues. Germline V gene lookup returns CDR1 SNHLY and CDR2 FYNNEI. The CDR3 DNA reads as TGTGCCAGCAACAGTATCAGGGCCCCCTCCGAAGCTTTCTTT. Translating gives CASNSIRAPSEAFF.

The chain combines TRBV4-1 with TRBJ1-1; possible D gene TRBD1, 5 bases. Germline V lookup: CDR1 MGHRA, CDR2 YSYEKL. The V gene lost 4 bases and the J gene lost 8 bases, with 20 bases spanning the gap. CDR3 size: 15 residues. The CDR3 reads CASSPRFWGDYEAFF. The CDR3 nucleotides are TGCGCCAGCAGCCCCCGATTTTGGGGGGATTACGAAGCTTTCTTT.

The chain recombines TRBV6-6 with TRBJ1-2; no clear D gene. CDR3 length: 10 residues. Germline values: CDR1 MNHNY, CDR2 SVGAGI (reference sequence). V gave up 6 bases and J gave up 7 bases, with 6 bases separating them. CDR3 sequence: CASSLGGYTF. Here the CDR3 DNA reads TGTGCCAGCAGCCTGGGTGGCTACACCTTC.

The V gene is TRBV5-1, the J gene TRBJ1-2, with unresolved D. Germline V gene data show CDR1 as SGHRS and CDR2 as YFSETQ. The CDR3 sequence is 14 residues long. The V end was cut by 4 bases, the J end by 1 base, with 11 bases between. CDR3 nucleotides: TGCGCCAGCAGCGCGGTGGCTAGTAACTATGGCTACACCTTC. Amino acid sequence: CASSAVASNYGYTF.